The source of this T cell receptor (beta chain) is a study of blood T cells in healthy people across ages. This CDR3 contains 13 residues. V shed 6 bases and J shed 5 bases, with 11 bases lying between them. Germline assignment: CDR1 MNHEY and CDR2 SVGAGI. Then a second PCR, running about 6 to 12 cycles, was carried out with a sample-barcoded 5' primer and a J-beta primer mix. From the 5' RACE reads, TCRdb called clonotypes with MiXCR, one entry per CDR3 protein. This sample yields some 930,000 distinct CDR3 sequences, of which under 35% are seen a single time; roughly 10% belongs to the top ten. The authors isolated at least 6.5 million PBMCs per sample. This sample was also put to use in a study of T cells of mothers and their children. That publication notes: Samples were provided by three healthy Caucasian mothers and their six children.

This chain connects TRBV6-5 to TRBJ1-5; D might be TRBD1 (5 bases). The receptor's source is a woman aged 40 to 50 in good health. The specimen was blood. CDR3 loop: CASSRESHQPQHF. The CDR3 DNA sequence: TGTGCCAGCAGCAGGGAATCCCATCAGCCCCAGCATTTT.